This is a list of T cell receptor beta chains from one sample in a study of blood T cell repertoires in COVID-19. Clones were read by immunoSEQ multiplex PCR, and TCRdb kept only the in-frame ones, dropping some. The table shows around 90,000 clones, with 85% to 95% occurring only once. The sequencing input was peripheral blood. All receptors derive from a woman aged 55-75 years with active COVID-19. CDR3s include the opening cysteine and the closing phenylalanine or tryptophan. The order of the fields is clone size, J gene, D gene, V gene, CDR3 protein, CDR3 DNA. A D gene is named only where the DNA matches it firmly. Some rows mark clone size as missing; the rest say once, few, many or name a class of expanded clone.

NA,TRBJ2-2,TRBD2,TRBV27,CASSFHRGGTGELFF,TGTGCCAGCAGTTTCCATCGCGGGGGGACCGGGGAGCTGTTTTTT
once,TRBJ1-4,NA,TRBV2,CASTGRASIDEKLFF,TGTGCCAGCACAGGGAGGGCCAGCATTGATGAAAAACTGTTTTTT
NA,TRBJ2-7,NA,TRBV3-1/TRBV3-2,CASSQGPYEQYF,TGTGCCAGCAGCCAAGGGCCGTACGAGCAGTACTTC
NA,TRBJ1-5,TRBD1,TRBV2,CASGGDRASNQPQHF,TGTGCCAGCGGGGGTGACAGGGCTAGCAATCAGCCCCAGCATTTT
NA,TRBJ2-7,TRBD2,TRBV20-1,CSASGPGLEYEQYF,TGCAGTGCTAGTGGACCGGGACTAGAGTACGAGCAGTACTTC
NA,TRBJ1-3,TRBD1,TRBV4-1,CASSNRQGTYGNTIYF,TGCGCCAGCAGCAACCGACAGGGGACATATGGAAACACCATATATTTT
NA,TRBJ1-5,NA,TRBV7-2,CASSLGGRGGRSNQPQHF,TGTGCCAGCAGCTTGGGGGGTAGGGGAGGGAGGTCAAATCAGCCCCAGCATTTT
few,TRBJ1-5,NA,TRBV7-9,CASSWGYRDNQPQHF,TGTGCCAGCAGCTGGGGCTACAGGGACAATCAGCCCCAGCATTTT
NA,TRBJ1-3,TRBD1,TRBV9,CASSVGGQGERSSFRNTIYF,TGTGCCAGCAGCGTAGGGGGACAGGGGGAAAGGTCCTCCTTCCGAAACACCATATATTTT
NA,TRBJ2-5,NA,TRBV7-2,CASSPSGVGKTQYF,TGTGCCAGCAGCCCATCAGGGGTAGGCAAGACCCAGTACTTC
few,TRBJ1-2,NA,TRBV5-4,CASSPNPTNYGYTF,TGTGCCAGCAGCCCGAACCCGACAAACTATGGCTACACCTTC
NA,TRBJ1-1,TRBD1,TRBV19,CASSAQGSGTEAFF,TGTGCCAGTAGTGCACAGGGGAGTGGGACTGAAGCTTTCTTT
once,TRBJ2-5,NA,TRBV6-5,CASITVGETQYF,TGTGCCAGCATCACAGTGGGTGAGACCCAGTACTTC
NA,TRBJ1-3,NA,TRBV3-1/TRBV3-2,CASSPREQTLSGNTIYF,TGTGCCAGCAGCCCCAGGGAACAAACGCTCTCTGGAAACACCATATATTTT
NA,TRBJ2-7,TRBD2,TRBV3-1/TRBV3-2,CASSQDLGGRMLREQYF,TGTGCCAGCAGCCAAGATCTGGGAGGGCGAATGCTACGAGAGCAGTACTTC
NA,TRBJ2-2,NA,TRBV10-1,CASSEGGNTGELFF,TGCGCCAGCAGTGAGGGAGGGAACACCGGGGAGCTGTTTTTT
NA,TRBJ2-7,TRBD1,TRBV28,CASSLWGTGANEQYF,TGTGCCAGCAGTTTATGGGGGACAGGGGCCAACGAGCAGTACTTC
NA,TRBJ2-1,TRBD2,TRBV7-9,CASSFTAGGDNEQFF,TGTGCCAGCAGCTTTACAGCGGGGGGGGACAATGAGCAGTTCTTC
once,TRBJ1-3,TRBD1,TRBV18,CASSPTGDGNTIYF,TGTGCCAGCTCACCGACAGGGGATGGAAACACCATATATTTT
NA,TRBJ1-1,NA,TRBV7-2,CASRRGGNTEAFF,TGTGCCAGCAGAAGGGGCGGAAACACTGAAGCTTTCTTT
NA,TRBJ1-1,NA,TRBV3-1/TRBV3-2,CASQGMNTEAFF,TGCGCAAGTCAGGGAATGAACACTGAAGCTTTCTTT
NA,TRBJ1-1,NA,TRBV7-9,CASSAQASNTEAFF,TGTGCCAGCAGCGCGCAGGCTTCGAACACTGAAGCTTTCTTT
few,TRBJ2-3,TRBD2,TRBV29-1,CSARLAGRTDTQYF,TGCAGCGCCCGACTAGCGGGGAGAACAGATACGCAGTATTTT
once,TRBJ1-4,NA,TRBV6-5,CASSITKGEKLFF,TGTGCCAGCAGTATTACTAAGGGGGAAAAACTGTTTTTT
NA,TRBJ1-1,TRBD1,TRBV15,CATKPGQGVGTEAFF,TGTGCCACCAAGCCGGGACAGGGTGTGGGCACTGAAGCTTTCTTT
NA,TRBJ2-1,NA,TRBV9,CASSVGQGSYNEQFF,TGTGCCAGCAGCGTAGGGCAGGGCTCCTACAATGAGCAGTTCTTC
NA,TRBJ1-1,NA,TRBV28,CASSLSHTEAFF,TGTGCCAGCAGTTTATCTCACACTGAAGCTTTCTTT
once,TRBJ2-7,NA,TRBV9,CASSAPGESKQYF,TGTGCCAGCAGCGCCCCCGGAGAGTCCAAGCAGTACTTC
NA,TRBJ2-1,TRBD2,TRBV5-4,CASSLGGGPYNEQFF,TGTGCCAGCAGCTTGGGGGGGGGACCCTACAATGAGCAGTTCTTC
NA,TRBJ2-5,NA,TRBV7-2,CASSLAAGAVETQYF,TGTGCCAGCAGCTTAGCGGCAGGGGCGGTAGAGACCCAGTACTTC
NA,TRBJ1-5,TRBD1,TRBV28,CASRYRGSGSNQPQHF,TGTGCCAGCAGGTACAGGGGCTCGGGGAGCAATCAGCCCCAGCATTTT
NA,TRBJ1-2,TRBD1,TRBV11-3,CASSLGTGDGYTF,TGTGCCAGCAGCCTAGGGACAGGGGATGGCTACACCTTC
NA,TRBJ1-1,NA,TRBV5-5,CASSLGRVNTEAFF,TGTGCCAGCAGCTTGGGACGGGTGAACACTGAAGCTTTCTTT
NA,TRBJ2-3,TRBD1,TRBV7-9,CATGKTGSTDTQYF,TGTGCCACGGGCAAGACAGGGAGCACAGATACGCAGTATTTT
few,TRBJ2-7,TRBD2,TRBV18,CASSPSKLAGGHEQYF,TGTGCCAGCTCACCCTCAAAACTAGCGGGAGGCCACGAGCAGTACTTC
NA,TRBJ1-4,NA,TRBV19,CASTDRGGVEKLFF,TGTGCCAGCACAGACCGGGGGGGAGTTGAAAAACTGTTTTTT
NA,TRBJ2-5,TRBD2,TRBV24-1,CATSDQRGYQETQYF,TGTGCCACCAGTGACCAGCGGGGGTACCAAGAGACCCAGTACTTC
NA,TRBJ2-2,TRBD2,TRBV5-1,CASSLTSGKSGELFF,TGCGCCAGCAGCCTGACTAGCGGGAAGTCTGGGGAGCTGTTTTTT
NA,TRBJ2-7,NA,TRBV30,CAWSPGQLSTYEQYF,TGTGCCTGGAGTCCAGGCCAGCTCTCAACCTACGAGCAGTACTTC
NA,TRBJ2-7,NA,TRBV18,CASSPLSSYEQYF,TGTGCCAGCTCACCCCTTAGCTCCTACGAGCAGTACTTC
NA,TRBJ1-5,TRBD1,TRBV19,CASSDRAYQPQHF,TGTGCCAGTAGCGACAGGGCCTATCAGCCCCAGCATTTT
NA,TRBJ2-2,NA,TRBV2,CASSLRGWNSGELFF,TGTGCCAGCAGCCTCAGGGGTTGGAACTCCGGGGAGCTGTTTTTT
NA,TRBJ1-1,NA,TRBV9,CASSVVSGKNTEAFF,TGTGCCAGCAGCGTAGTTTCAGGGAAGAACACTGAAGCTTTCTTT
NA,TRBJ2-5,TRBD2,TRBV5-4,CASSQGSGGAIGETQYF,TGTGCCAGCAGCCAGGGCAGCGGGGGGGCGATAGGGGAGACCCAGTACTTC
once,TRBJ1-5,NA,TRBV12-3/TRBV12-4,CASSFSVHQPQHF,TGTGCCAGCAGTTTCTCTGTTCATCAGCCCCAGCATTTT
NA,TRBJ1-4,TRBD1,TRBV2,CASSQQGRFEKLFF,TGTGCCAGCAGCCAACAGGGGCGATTCGAAAAACTGTTTTTT
NA,TRBJ1-2,NA,TRBV3-1/TRBV3-2,CASSLDISNYGYTF,TGTGCCAGCAGCTTGGACATTTCTAACTATGGCTACACCTTC
few,TRBJ2-7,TRBD1,TRBV3-1/TRBV3-2,CASSHFRNRGSYEQYF,TGTGCCAGCAGCCACTTCCGAAACAGGGGTTCCTACGAGCAGTACTTC
NA,TRBJ1-2,NA,TRBV28,CASLLQGKGYTF,TGTGCCAGCCTCTTACAGGGTAAAGGCTACACCTTC
NA,TRBJ1-1,NA,TRBV7-9,CASSSRQRGNTEAFF,TGTGCCAGCAGCTCCAGACAGAGAGGGAACACTGAAGCTTTCTTT
NA,TRBJ2-5,NA,TRBV14,CASSQATLETQYF,TGTGCCAGCAGCCAAGCGACTCTAGAGACCCAGTACTTC
few,TRBJ2-3,TRBD2,TRBV5-4,CASSSGLAGGPITDTQYF,TGTGCCAGCAGCTCCGGACTAGCGGGAGGGCCAATAACAGATACGCAGTATTTT
once,TRBJ2-4,NA,TRBV5-4,CASSVSGGAAKNIQYF,TGTGCCAGCAGCGTGTCTGGCGGGGCGGCCAAAAACATTCAGTACTTC